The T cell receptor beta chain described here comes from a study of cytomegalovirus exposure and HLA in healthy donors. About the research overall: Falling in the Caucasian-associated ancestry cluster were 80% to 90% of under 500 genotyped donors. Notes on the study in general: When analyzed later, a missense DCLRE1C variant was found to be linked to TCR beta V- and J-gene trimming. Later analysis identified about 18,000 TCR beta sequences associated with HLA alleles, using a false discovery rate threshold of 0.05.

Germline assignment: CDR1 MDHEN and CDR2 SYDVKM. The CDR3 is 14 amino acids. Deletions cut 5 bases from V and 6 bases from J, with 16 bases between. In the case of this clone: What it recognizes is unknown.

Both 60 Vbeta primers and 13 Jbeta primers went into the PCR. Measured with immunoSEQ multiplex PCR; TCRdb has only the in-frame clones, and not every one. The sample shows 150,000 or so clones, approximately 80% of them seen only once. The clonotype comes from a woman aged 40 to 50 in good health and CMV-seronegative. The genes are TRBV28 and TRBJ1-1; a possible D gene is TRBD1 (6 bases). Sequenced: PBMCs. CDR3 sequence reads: CASSGGALGAEAFF. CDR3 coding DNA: TGTGCCAGCAGTGGGGGGGCTTTAGGAGCTGAAGCTTTCTTT.